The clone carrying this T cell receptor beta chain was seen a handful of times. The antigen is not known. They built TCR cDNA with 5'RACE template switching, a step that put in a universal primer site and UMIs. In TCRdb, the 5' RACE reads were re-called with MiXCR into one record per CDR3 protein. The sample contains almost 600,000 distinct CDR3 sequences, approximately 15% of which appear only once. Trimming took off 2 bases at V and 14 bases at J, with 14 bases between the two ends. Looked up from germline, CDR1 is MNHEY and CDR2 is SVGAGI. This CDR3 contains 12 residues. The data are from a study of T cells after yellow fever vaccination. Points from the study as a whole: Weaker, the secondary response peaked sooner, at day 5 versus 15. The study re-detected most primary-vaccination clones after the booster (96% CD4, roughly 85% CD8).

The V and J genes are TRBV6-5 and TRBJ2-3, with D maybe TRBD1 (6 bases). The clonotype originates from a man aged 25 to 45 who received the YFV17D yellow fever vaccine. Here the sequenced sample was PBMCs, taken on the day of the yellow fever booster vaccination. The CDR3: CASSYRGGVWYF. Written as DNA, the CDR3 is TGTGCCAGCAGTTACCGTGGGGGCGTGTGGTATTTT.